This T cell receptor beta chain is from a study of blood T cell repertoires in COVID-19. The protocol was immunoSEQ multiplex PCR, while the TCRdb copy is restricted to in-frame clones and leaves out a portion. The sample yields over 150,000 clones, roughly 87% seen once. The CDR3 is 14 amino acids. Trimming removed 3 bases at V and 4 bases at J, with 13 bases between. Germline CDR1 is MDHEN and CDR2 is SYDVKM. Material: PBMCs or T cells enriched from blood (not recorded which). This TCR came from a woman in her forties or fifties who had recovered from COVID-19. This chain joins TRBV28 and TRBJ2-7, with D uncertain. Written as DNA, the CDR3 is TGTGCCAGCAGTTTTAGTGTGGAGCTTTACGAGCAGTACTTC. Its translation is CASSFSVELYEQYF.